This passage covers 10 T cell receptor beta chains from one sample sequenced in a study of blood T cell repertoires in COVID-19. The method was immunoSEQ multiplex PCR; TCRdb's version includes in-frame clones alone and lacks a portion of them. The repertoire holds fewer than 250,000 clones, with around four fifths as singletons. The specimen was peripheral blood. The receptors derive from a man over 45 with active or convalescent COVID-19.

The V gene is TRBV2, the J gene TRBJ1-5; D gene ambiguous. This CDR3 comprises 14 residues. V was cut by 4 bases and J by 4 bases, with 11 bases left in between. The germline CDR1 and CDR2 sequences are SNHLY and FYNNEI. DNA of the CDR3: TGTGCCAGCAGTGGGCCGATAACGAATCAGCCCCAGCATTTT. It is translated as CASSGPITNQPQHF.

This rearrangement joins TRBV5-1 to TRBJ1-1; unclear D gene. Germline V gene lookup returns CDR1 SGHRS and CDR2 YFSETQ. Trimming shortened V by 4 bases and J by 3 bases, and 13 bases separated the two germline ends. CDR3 length equals 14 residues. CDR3 residues: CASSPNRMDTEAFF. In nucleotides, the CDR3 is TGCGCCAGCAGCCCGAATAGAATGGACACTGAAGCTTTCTTT.

The chain combines TRBV3-1 (or the pseudogene TRBV3-2) with TRBJ2-7; D gene ambiguous. This CDR3 comprises 16 residues. V was shortened by 1 base and J by 4 bases, with 17 bases between the two germline ends. Germline V gene lookup returns CDR1 LGHDT and CDR2 YNNKEL (reference sequence). CDR3 amino acids: CASSQVGLRLRYEQYF. As DNA, the CDR3 is TGTGCCAGCAGCCAAGTGGGTTTAAGACTTAGATACGAGCAGTACTTC.

The chain has TRBV6-5 and TRBJ2-1; no clear D. The germline V gene encodes CDR1 MNHEY and CDR2 SVGAGI. The CDR3 extends over 12 amino acids. V lost 4 bases to trimming and J lost 9 bases, with 10 bases between them. In nucleotides, the CDR3 is TGTGCCAGCAGTTCGGTTTCGGGTGAGCAGTTCTTC. As protein: CASSSVSGEQFF.

The rearrangement links TRBV6-5 to TRBJ1-1, with 7 bases that match TRBD1. Germline V gene lookup returns CDR1 MNHEY and CDR2 SVGAGI. CDR3 length: 13 amino acids. V lost 7 bases and J lost 4; bases outside the gene matches: 6. CDR3 loop: CASTNRGGTEAFF. CDR3 DNA sequence: TGTGCCAGCACCAACAGGGGAGGCACTGAAGCTTTCTTT.

This clone occurred once. This chain uses TRBV28 with TRBJ1-1, with TRBD1 matching 8 bases. From germline, CDR1 is MDHEN and CDR2 SYDVKM. Unmatched junction bases numbered 8, after V lost 5 bases and J lost 6 bases. This CDR3 is built from 14 residues. The CDR3 reads CASSLDRGSAEAFF. The CDR3 DNA reads TGTGCCAGCAGTCTCGACAGGGGATCAGCTGAAGCTTTCTTT.

The rearrangement links TRBV6-6 to TRBJ2-5, with D perhaps matching TRBD1 (6 bases). CDR1 MNHNY and CDR2 SVGAGI come from the germline V gene (reference sequence). This CDR3 has 14 residues. V lost 6 bases and J lost 2, with 13 bases in between. The DNA for the CDR3 is TGTGCCAGCAGGTCAGGACAGTTTCAAGAGACCCAGTACTTC. Its protein product is CASRSGQFQETQYF.

This clone was seen a handful of times. The gene calls are TRBV7-2 and TRBJ1-1; D is unclear. Between the trimmed V and J ends, which lost 5 bases and 1 base, there was a span of 11 bases. Looked up from germline, CDR1 is SGHTA and CDR2 is FQGNSA. This CDR3 contains 14 residues. The CDR3 bases are TGTGCCAGCAGCGTACTCCCCAAGAACACTGAAGCTTTCTTT. It codes for CASSVLPKNTEAFF. Based on the CDR3 plus reference TRBV7-2 and TRBJ1-1, the full variable domain is GAGVSQSPSNKVTEKGKDVELRCDPISGHTALYWYRQSLGQGLEFLIYFQGNSAPDKSGLPSDRFSAERTGGSVSTLTIQRTQQEDSAVYLCASSVLPKNTEAFFGQGTRLTVV.

The chain employs TRBV27 and TRBJ2-5, with 10 bases matching TRBD2. J gave up 4 bases and V 4 bases, and 15 bases lay outside the gene matches. The CDR3 is 18 residues long. Germline V gene data show CDR1 as MNHEY and CDR2 as SMNVEV (reference sequence). CDR3 region: CASSSQRGGLLLRETQYF. DNA for the CDR3: TGTGCCAGCAGTTCTCAGCGGGGGGGCCTTCTACTAAGAGAGACCCAGTACTTC.

The chain combines TRBV30 with TRBJ1-2; 8 nucleotides align to TRBD1. Germline CDR1 reads GTSNPN; CDR2 reads SVGIG (reference sequence). Losses at the gene ends were 6 bases for V and 2 bases for J; bases not matched to a gene: 5. The length of the CDR3 is 13 residues. In DNA form, the CDR3 reads TGTGCCTGCCCTCGGACAGGGAACTATGGCTACACCTTC. Amino acid sequence: CACPRTGNYGYTF.